This TCR beta chain came from a study of control samples from healthy donors and cancer patients. This table comes from immunoSEQ multiplex PCR, and its TCRdb copy is limited to in-frame clones, with some not included. The data contain roughly 95,000 clones, approximately 90% of them singletons. Germline values: CDR1 KGHDR, CDR2 SFDVKD. V trimming: 3 bases; J trimming: 3 bases; junction bases outside the gene matches: 6. The CDR3 is 17 amino acids. This clone was seen a single time. The gene calls are TRBV24-1 and TRBJ2-1; 11 nucleotides align to TRBD2. The clonotype originates from a woman aged 30 to 39 in good health. Source material: blood. CDR3 bases: TGTGCCACCAGTGATGGGACTAGCGGAGGGGGCTACAATGAGCAGTTCTTC. Protein: CATSDGTSGGGYNEQFF.